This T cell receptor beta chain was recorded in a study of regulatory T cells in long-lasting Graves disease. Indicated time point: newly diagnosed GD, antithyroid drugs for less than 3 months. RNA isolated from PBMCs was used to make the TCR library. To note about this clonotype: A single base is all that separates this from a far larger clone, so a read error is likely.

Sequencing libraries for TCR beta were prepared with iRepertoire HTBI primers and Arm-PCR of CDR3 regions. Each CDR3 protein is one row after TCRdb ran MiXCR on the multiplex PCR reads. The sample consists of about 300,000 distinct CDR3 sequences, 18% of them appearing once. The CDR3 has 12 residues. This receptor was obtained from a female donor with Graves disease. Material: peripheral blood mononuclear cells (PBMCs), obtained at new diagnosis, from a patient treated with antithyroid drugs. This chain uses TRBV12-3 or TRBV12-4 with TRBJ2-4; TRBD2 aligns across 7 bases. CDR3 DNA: TGTGCCAGCAGTCTGGGGACTAACGGGAGGCGCTTC. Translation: CASSLGTNGRRF.